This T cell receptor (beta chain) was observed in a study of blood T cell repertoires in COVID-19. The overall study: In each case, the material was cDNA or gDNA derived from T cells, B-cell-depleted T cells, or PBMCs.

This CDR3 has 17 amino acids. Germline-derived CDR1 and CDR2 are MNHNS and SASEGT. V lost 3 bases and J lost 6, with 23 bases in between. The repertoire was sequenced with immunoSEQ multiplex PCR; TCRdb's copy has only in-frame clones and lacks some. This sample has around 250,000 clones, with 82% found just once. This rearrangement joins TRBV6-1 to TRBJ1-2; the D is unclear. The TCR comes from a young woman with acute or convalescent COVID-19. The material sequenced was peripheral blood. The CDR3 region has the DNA TGTGCCAGCAGTGACCACCTAATAACGGAGGCGGGTGATGGCTACACCTTC. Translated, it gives CASSDHLITEAGDGYTF.